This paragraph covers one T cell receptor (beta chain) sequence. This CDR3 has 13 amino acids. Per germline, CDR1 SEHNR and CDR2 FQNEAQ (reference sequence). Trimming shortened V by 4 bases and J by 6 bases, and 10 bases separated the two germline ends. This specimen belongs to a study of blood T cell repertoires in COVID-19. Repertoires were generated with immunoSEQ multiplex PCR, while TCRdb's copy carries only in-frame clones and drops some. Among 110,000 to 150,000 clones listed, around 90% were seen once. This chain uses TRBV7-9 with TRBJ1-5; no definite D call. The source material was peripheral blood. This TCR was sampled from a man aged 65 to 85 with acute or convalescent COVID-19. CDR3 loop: CASSWERGQPQHF. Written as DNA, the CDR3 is TGTGCCAGCAGCTGGGAGCGCGGTCAGCCCCAGCATTTT. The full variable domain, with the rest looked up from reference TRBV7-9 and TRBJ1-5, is DTGVSQNPRHKITKRGQNVTFRCDPISEHNRLYWYRQTLGQGPEFLTYFQNEAQLEKSRLLSDRFSAERPKGSFSTLEIQRTEQGDSAMYLCASSWERGQPQHFGDGTRLSIL.